These T cell receptor beta chains were read from a single sample in a study of cytomegalovirus exposure and HLA in healthy donors. Generated by immunoSEQ multiplex PCR, the TCRdb table keeps only in-frame clones and is missing some. The sample records approximately 170,000 clones, more than 60% being singletons. Specimen: PBMCs. Receptors originate from a male donor in good health and CMV-seronegative. CDR3s include the opening cysteine and the closing phenylalanine or tryptophan. The D gene is left open where the match is weak. Size values are once, few and many counts, or a class for expanded clones, and some rows have none.

clone size: once
J gene: TRBJ2-1
D gene: TRBD1
V gene: TRBV5-6
CDR3 DNA: TGTGCCAGCAACAAACTAGGGGGCCCCTACAATGAGCAGTTCTTC
CDR3 protein: CASNKLGGPYNEQFF

clone size: once
J gene: TRBJ2-7
D gene: TRBD2
V gene: TRBV9
CDR3 DNA: TGTGCCAGCAGCGTAGGTCTAGCGGGGTTCTACGAGCAGTACTTC
CDR3 protein: CASSVGLAGFYEQYF

clone size: .
J gene: TRBJ2-2
D gene: TRBD1
V gene: TRBV4-1
CDR3 DNA: TGCGCCAGCAGCCAAACCGGGACAGGGGTCACCGGGGAGCTGTTTTTT
CDR3 protein: CASSQTGTGVTGELFF

clone size: .
J gene: TRBJ2-7
D gene: TRBD1
V gene: TRBV28
CDR3 DNA: TGTGCCAGCAGCACCGGGACAGGGGCGGGCGAGCAGTACTTC
CDR3 protein: CASSTGTGAGEQYF

clone size: once
J gene: TRBJ1-5
D gene: TRBD1
V gene: TRBV10-3
CDR3 DNA: TGTGCCATCAGAGGAGACAGGGTGGATCAGCCCCAGCATTTT
CDR3 protein: CAIRGDRVDQPQHF

clone size: .
J gene: TRBJ1-2
D gene: .
V gene: TRBV19
CDR3 DNA: TGTGCCAGTAGTAGAGGGGGGGCTGCGAACTATGGCTACACCTTC
CDR3 protein: CASSRGGAANYGYTF

clone size: .
J gene: TRBJ2-1
D gene: TRBD2
V gene: TRBV28
CDR3 DNA: TGTGCCAGCATTGGGGCGGGAGGGCCTTACAATGAGCAGTTCTTC
CDR3 protein: CASIGAGGPYNEQFF

clone size: .
J gene: TRBJ1-2
D gene: .
V gene: TRBV5-1
CDR3 DNA: TGCGCCAGCAGCTACCAGGGCGCAAACTATGGCTACACCTTC
CDR3 protein: CASSYQGANYGYTF

clone size: .
J gene: TRBJ1-2
D gene: .
V gene: TRBV6-6
CDR3 DNA: TGTGCCAGCAACGCAGGCCTCTATGGCTACACCTTC
CDR3 protein: CASNAGLYGYTF

clone size: .
J gene: TRBJ2-4
D gene: .
V gene: TRBV9
CDR3 DNA: TGTGCCAGCAGCGTAACCCCGGAAAACATTCAGTACTTC
CDR3 protein: CASSVTPENIQYF

clone size: .
J gene: TRBJ1-2
D gene: .
V gene: TRBV6-5
CDR3 DNA: TGTGCCAGCAGTTACTTCCCGACAGACTATGGCTACACCTTC
CDR3 protein: CASSYFPTDYGYTF

clone size: .
J gene: TRBJ2-7
D gene: .
V gene: TRBV10-3
CDR3 DNA: TGTGCCATCAGCCCCCGGGGGGCCCCAACCTACGAGCAGTACTTC
CDR3 protein: CAISPRGAPTYEQYF

clone size: once
J gene: TRBJ2-1
D gene: TRBD2
V gene: TRBV6-5
CDR3 DNA: TGTGCCAGCAGTTACGGGGGGGTCCGGGATGAGCAGTTCTTC
CDR3 protein: CASSYGGVRDEQFF

clone size: .
J gene: TRBJ2-3
D gene: .
V gene: TRBV5-6
CDR3 DNA: TGTGCCAGCAGCCTGCCGGGAAAGAATACGCAGTATTTT
CDR3 protein: CASSLPGKNTQYF

clone size: .
J gene: TRBJ1-1
D gene: TRBD1
V gene: TRBV2
CDR3 DNA: TGTGCCAGACAAAACTCGGGACAGGGGGTAAGGAGGGGGACTGAAGCTTTCTTT
CDR3 protein: CARQNSGQGVRRGTEAFF

clone size: .
J gene: TRBJ1-4
D gene: .
V gene: TRBV29-1
CDR3 DNA: TGCAGCGCCCAGAGGGTGACGGGTAATGAAAAACTGTTTTTT
CDR3 protein: CSAQRVTGNEKLFF

clone size: few
J gene: TRBJ1-4
D gene: .
V gene: TRBV28
CDR3 DNA: TGTGCCAGCAGTTCCCGGGGGGCAGGAGCAACTAATGAAAAACTGTTTTTT
CDR3 protein: CASSSRGAGATNEKLFF

clone size: .
J gene: TRBJ2-1
D gene: .
V gene: TRBV5-8
CDR3 DNA: TGTGCCAGCAGCAGGGAGTTAGCGACCCACAATGAGCAGTTCTTC
CDR3 protein: CASSRELATHNEQFF

clone size: once
J gene: TRBJ2-7
D gene: TRBD1
V gene: TRBV19
CDR3 DNA: TGTGCCAGTAGTATAAGGGACAGCTACGAGCAGTACTTC
CDR3 protein: CASSIRDSYEQYF

clone size: .
J gene: TRBJ1-1
D gene: .
V gene: TRBV2
CDR3 DNA: TGTGCCAGCAGTGAAGCCCCAGGAATGGATGAAGCTTTCTTT
CDR3 protein: CASSEAPGMDEAFF

clone size: .
J gene: TRBJ2-5
D gene: TRBD2
V gene: TRBV2
CDR3 DNA: TGTGCCAGCACCCGAGGACTAGCGGGGGCCCGGACCGAGACCCAGTACTTC
CDR3 protein: CASTRGLAGARTETQYF

clone size: few
J gene: TRBJ2-1
D gene: TRBD2
V gene: TRBV7-7
CDR3 DNA: TGTGCCAGCAGCTTCGGGACTAGCGGATACAATGAGCAGTTCTTC
CDR3 protein: CASSFGTSGYNEQFF

clone size: .
J gene: TRBJ1-2
D gene: .
V gene: TRBV2
CDR3 DNA: TGTGCCAGCGGGCAGGCCTATGGCTACACCTTC
CDR3 protein: CASGQAYGYTF

clone size: .
J gene: TRBJ1-5
D gene: .
V gene: TRBV5-1
CDR3 DNA: TGCGCCAGCAGCTTGGATGGGGGCCGCCAGCCCCAGCATTTT
CDR3 protein: CASSLDGGRQPQHF

clone size: once
J gene: TRBJ1-2
D gene: TRBD1
V gene: TRBV10-2
CDR3 DNA: TGCGCCAGTTGGACAGGGGGGTCGGATGGCTACACCTTC
CDR3 protein: CASWTGGSDGYTF

clone size: .
J gene: TRBJ2-7
D gene: .
V gene: TRBV6-1
CDR3 DNA: TGTGCCAGCAGTGAAATCATAGGGGCCGTCTCCGAGCAGTACTTC
CDR3 protein: CASSEIIGAVSEQYF

clone size: .
J gene: TRBJ2-1
D gene: .
V gene: TRBV5-6
CDR3 DNA: TGTGCCAGCAGCTTGCCAGACGGGGGAAGGTATCTCTACAATGAGCAGTTCTTC
CDR3 protein: CASSLPDGGRYLYNEQFF

clone size: once
J gene: TRBJ2-4
D gene: TRBD1
V gene: TRBV7-2
CDR3 DNA: TGTGCCAGCAGCTTAGTGGAGACAGGGTCCATTCAGTACTTC
CDR3 protein: CASSLVETGSIQYF

clone size: .
J gene: TRBJ2-7
D gene: .
V gene: TRBV18
CDR3 DNA: TGTGCCAGCTCACCGACAGGCTCTCGCTACGAGCAGTACTTC
CDR3 protein: CASSPTGSRYEQYF

clone size: .
J gene: TRBJ2-7
D gene: TRBD1
V gene: TRBV18
CDR3 DNA: TGTGCCAGCTCACTGACAGGGGAGCCCCTAATCCTTGAGCAGTACTTC
CDR3 protein: CASSLTGEPLILEQYF

clone size: .
J gene: TRBJ1-1
D gene: TRBD1
V gene: TRBV7-9
CDR3 DNA: TGTTCCAGCAGTTCCGGGACAGCCTACCCAGAAGCTTTCTTT
CDR3 protein: CSSSSGTAYPEAFF

clone size: .
J gene: TRBJ2-6
D gene: .
V gene: TRBV27
CDR3 DNA: TGTGCCAGCAGCTCTCGACAGACTGGGGCCAACGTCCTGACTTTC
CDR3 protein: CASSSRQTGANVLTF

clone size: .
J gene: TRBJ1-2
D gene: .
V gene: TRBV6-5
CDR3 DNA: TGTGCCAGCAGTTACTCGTTACCGACTACGATCTATGGCTACACCTTC
CDR3 protein: CASSYSLPTTIYGYTF

clone size: few
J gene: TRBJ1-2
D gene: TRBD1
V gene: TRBV11-1
CDR3 DNA: TGTGCCAGCAGCCCGACAGGGCTCGAGGGCTACACCTTC
CDR3 protein: CASSPTGLEGYTF

clone size: .
J gene: TRBJ2-1
D gene: TRBD2
V gene: TRBV6-1
CDR3 DNA: TGTGCCAGCACCCTAGAGCGGGGCACCTACAATGAGCAGTTCTTC
CDR3 protein: CASTLERGTYNEQFF

clone size: .
J gene: TRBJ1-2
D gene: TRBD1
V gene: TRBV5-6
CDR3 DNA: TGTGCCAGCAGCGCCCCGACAGGGGGCAGAGGCGATGGCTACACCTTC
CDR3 protein: CASSAPTGGRGDGYTF

clone size: .
J gene: TRBJ2-3
D gene: .
V gene: TRBV11-2
CDR3 DNA: TGTGCCAGCAGCTTAAGGCAGGGGTCAGATACGCAGTATTTT
CDR3 protein: CASSLRQGSDTQYF

clone size: .
J gene: TRBJ1-3
D gene: .
V gene: TRBV11-2
CDR3 DNA: TGTGCCAGCATGCCACCGAGGGACTCTGGAAACACCATATATTTT
CDR3 protein: CASMPPRDSGNTIYF

clone size: .
J gene: TRBJ2-7
D gene: .
V gene: TRBV7-3
CDR3 DNA: TGTGCCAGCAGCTTAGGTGGAGTGCCAAGGACCTACGAGCAGTACTTC
CDR3 protein: CASSLGGVPRTYEQYF

clone size: .
J gene: TRBJ2-7
D gene: .
V gene: TRBV28
CDR3 DNA: TGTGCCAGCAGTGTAGGAGGAGCGGTAACCTACGAGCAGTACTTC
CDR3 protein: CASSVGGAVTYEQYF

clone size: .
J gene: TRBJ2-5
D gene: .
V gene: TRBV28
CDR3 DNA: TGTGCCAGCAGCACGCGGCGGGCGGTAGAGACCCAGTACTTC
CDR3 protein: CASSTRRAVETQYF

clone size: .
J gene: TRBJ2-7
D gene: .
V gene: TRBV4-1
CDR3 DNA: TGCGCCAGCAGCCAATTAACCGGACAGCTATACGAGCAGTACTTC
CDR3 protein: CASSQLTGQLYEQYF

clone size: .
J gene: TRBJ2-1
D gene: TRBD2
V gene: TRBV6-4
CDR3 DNA: TGTGCCAGCAGTGACAATCCGGGACTAGTCTACAATGAGCAGTTCTTC
CDR3 protein: CASSDNPGLVYNEQFF

clone size: .
J gene: TRBJ2-7
D gene: TRBD2
V gene: TRBV11-2
CDR3 DNA: TGTGCCAGCAGCGGACTAGCTAACGAGCAGTACTTC
CDR3 protein: CASSGLANEQYF

clone size: once
J gene: TRBJ2-3
D gene: .
V gene: TRBV5-1
CDR3 DNA: TGCGCCAGCAGCTTCGGAGGGGCGGGCTCAGATACGCAGTATTTT
CDR3 protein: CASSFGGAGSDTQYF

clone size: .
J gene: TRBJ2-7
D gene: .
V gene: TRBV4-2
CDR3 DNA: TGTGCCAGCAGCCCCGGGAAAGCGGCCTACGAGCAGTACTTC
CDR3 protein: CASSPGKAAYEQYF

clone size: .
J gene: TRBJ2-1
D gene: TRBD2
V gene: TRBV6-6
CDR3 DNA: TGTGCCAGCACTGGACTAGCGGGGTACAATGAGCAGTTCTTC
CDR3 protein: CASTGLAGYNEQFF

clone size: .
J gene: TRBJ2-7
D gene: .
V gene: TRBV18
CDR3 DNA: TGTGCCAGCTCACCAGGGCAAGCTGATTACGAGCAGTACTTC
CDR3 protein: CASSPGQADYEQYF

clone size: .
J gene: TRBJ1-2
D gene: .
V gene: TRBV10-3
CDR3 DNA: TGTGCCATCAGTGAGGTTCAGGGGACAAATGGCTACACCTTC
CDR3 protein: CAISEVQGTNGYTF

clone size: .
J gene: TRBJ1-5
D gene: .
V gene: TRBV6-1
CDR3 DNA: TGTGCCAGCACTGTTATAGTTAATAGCAATCAGCCCCAGCATTTT
CDR3 protein: CASTVIVNSNQPQHF

clone size: few
J gene: TRBJ2-1
D gene: .
V gene: TRBV9
CDR3 DNA: TGTGCCAGCAGCGTAGGCGGGGTGGGCTCCTACAATGAGCAGTTCTTC
CDR3 protein: CASSVGGVGSYNEQFF

clone size: .
J gene: TRBJ1-1
D gene: TRBD1
V gene: TRBV9
CDR3 DNA: TGTGCCAGCAGCTCGGGACAGGGTTATAGGAACACTGAAGCTTTCTTT
CDR3 protein: CASSSGQGYRNTEAFF

clone size: .
J gene: TRBJ2-1
D gene: TRBD2
V gene: TRBV7-9
CDR3 DNA: TGTGCCAGCAGCTTAAGAGCGGGAGGTCACTACAATGAGCAGTTCTTC
CDR3 protein: CASSLRAGGHYNEQFF

clone size: .
J gene: TRBJ2-7
D gene: .
V gene: TRBV11-2
CDR3 DNA: TGTGCCAGCAGCTTAGGAGCTAGCTACGAGCAGTACTTC
CDR3 protein: CASSLGASYEQYF

clone size: once
J gene: TRBJ1-3
D gene: .
V gene: TRBV7-9
CDR3 DNA: TGTGCCAGCAGCTGGACAGACTCTGGAAACACCATATATTTT
CDR3 protein: CASSWTDSGNTIYF

clone size: .
J gene: TRBJ2-1
D gene: TRBD1
V gene: TRBV4-1
CDR3 DNA: TGCGCCAGCAGCCAACGGGACAGGGGTGATGAGCAGTTCTTC
CDR3 protein: CASSQRDRGDEQFF

clone size: .
J gene: TRBJ2-7
D gene: TRBD2
V gene: TRBV18
CDR3 DNA: TGTGCCAGCTCACTGGGACTAGCTGATAACGAGCAGTACTTC
CDR3 protein: CASSLGLADNEQYF

clone size: .
J gene: TRBJ1-3
D gene: TRBD1
V gene: TRBV6-5
CDR3 DNA: TGTGCCAGCAGTTACTCGATGACAGGGCCTGGAAACACCATATATTTT
CDR3 protein: CASSYSMTGPGNTIYF

clone size: .
J gene: TRBJ1-6
D gene: .
V gene: TRBV18
CDR3 DNA: TGTGCCAGCTCGACTCCTGGTTCACCCCTCCACTTT
CDR3 protein: CASSTPGSPLHF